The clone carrying this T cell receptor beta chain has at least ten counts. The antigen is not known. TCRbeta library construction was performed incorporating unique molecular identifiers. MiXCR, run by TCRdb on the PCR reads, gives a single entry per CDR3 protein. There are 25,000 to 35,000 distinct CDR3 sequences in the sample; under 7.5% occur only once, and roughly 30% lies in the top ten. Trimming stripped 2 bases from V and 8 bases from J, with 10 bases between. The CDR3 loop spans 13 amino acids. Germline V gene data show CDR1 as LGHNA and CDR2 as YSLEER. This sample was taken from a study of T-cell reconstitution after alpha-beta-depleted transplantation in children. Findings of the study overall: Several hundred expanded graft clones reportedly supplied alpha-beta T cells about two months after transplant. Among T cells one year after transplant, newly produced cells accounted for most counts and diversity.

The chain recombines TRBV4-3 with TRBJ2-1; TRBD2 is a possible D gene (6 bases). The TCR originated in a child under two years old who had a stem cell transplant for acute myeloid leukemia, so the T cells may come from the graft donor. The sample here was peripheral blood, taken 60 days after TCRalphabeta/CD19-depleted stem cell transplant. CDR3 region: CASSQQAGDEQFF. CDR3 sequence (DNA): TGCGCCAGCAGCCAACAAGCGGGTGATGAGCAGTTCTTC.